Sequencing of this T cell receptor (beta chain) was carried out in a study of blood T cells in healthy people across ages. Findings and caveats of the study: When one million T cells were used, diversity estimates were thought to be underestimates.

Primed by a sample-barcoded 5' primer and a J-beta primer mix, a second PCR proceeded for roughly 7 to 11 cycles. TCRdb re-called the 5' RACE reads with MiXCR, one entry per CDR3 protein. The data hold roughly 2 million distinct CDR3 sequences, with roughly 50% observed a single time. Germline V gene sequence: CDR1 MDHEN, CDR2 SYDVKM. V gave up 1 base and J gave up 5 bases, with 5 bases separating them. CDR3 size: 12 residues. On this clonotype: No antigen is known for it.

The sequencing input was blood. The receptor was isolated from a woman aged 40 to 49 in good health. This rearrangement joins TRBV28 to TRBJ2-5; D unclear. This CDR3 is CASSLLDETQYF. CDR3 bases: TGTGCCAGCAGTTTATTGGACGAGACCCAGTACTTC.